These T cell receptor beta chains were read from a single sample in a study of shared clonotypes between healthy human individuals. Assay used: immunoSEQ multiplex PCR; TCRdb lists only in-frame clones, some missing. The data show about 2.4 million clones, roughly 93% seen once. Sequencing input: naive CD4+ T cells from PBMCs. These receptors were obtained from a man between 18 and 29 years old in good health. Some clones in this sample may be carry-over from other donors' samples. Each CDR3 is given with its conserved first and last residue.

J gene	CDR3 length	V gene	CDR3 protein
TRBJ2-7	16	TRBV5-1	CASSLASAGLNYEQYF
TRBJ1-4	17	TRBV16	CASTGGQELSTNEKLFF
TRBJ2-3	16	TRBV9	CASSVFSGGNTDTQYF
TRBJ2-1	16	TRBV5-1	CASSLVAASSYNEQFF
TRBJ1-5	15	TRBV28	CASSLVSLLGQPQHF
TRBJ2-5	13	TRBV29-1	CSVVTPFQETQYF
TRBJ2-5	14	TRBV9	CASSVEREGETQYF
TRBJ2-5	14	TRBV7-2	CASSMGRGLETQYF
TRBJ2-1	14	TRBV5-4	CASSRDLSYNEQFF
TRBJ1-5	11	TRBV5-1	CASSRVQPQHF
TRBJ1-1	13	TRBV6-1	CASSVTPNTEAFF
TRBJ2-1	12	TRBV11-2	CASSPDRNEQFF
TRBJ2-2	15	TRBV7-6	CASSFGSGIPGELFF
TRBJ1-4	17	TRBV7-6	CASSLGRVGGLDEKLFF
TRBJ2-7	14	TRBV6-6	CASSPTGGSYEQYF
TRBJ2-1	16	TRBV7-7	CASSPTSGSNGNEQFF
TRBJ2-3	15	TRBV19	CASSNLPQGVDTQYF
TRBJ2-7	15	TRBV13	CASSLGGGRSYEQYF
TRBJ2-5	15	TRBV5-4	CASSAAGRVIETQYF
TRBJ1-4	14	TRBV5-1	CASSLSNTNEKLFF
TRBJ1-3	15	TRBV7-2	CASSLAGLGGNTIYF
TRBJ1-1	12	TRBV6-6	CASRLQETEAFF
TRBJ2-3	14	TRBV5-6	CASSLVPSTDTQYF
TRBJ1-2	13	TRBV10-3	CAIRGAENYGYTF
TRBJ2-7	13	TRBV7-9	CASSPTRGGEQYF
TRBJ2-6	15	TRBV5-8	CASSLEGRGANVLTF
TRBJ2-5	15	TRBV4-2	CASSQTGGAGETQYF
TRBJ2-1	15	TRBV2	CASSVERGANNEQFF
TRBJ2-6	18	TRBV5-1	CASSLQLAGAPGANVLTF
TRBJ2-1	17	TRBV5-6	CASSLDPATGSYNEQFF
TRBJ1-1	14	TRBV7-8	CASTLRRENTEAFF
TRBJ1-1	16	TRBV19	CASSPRPLSSGTEAFF